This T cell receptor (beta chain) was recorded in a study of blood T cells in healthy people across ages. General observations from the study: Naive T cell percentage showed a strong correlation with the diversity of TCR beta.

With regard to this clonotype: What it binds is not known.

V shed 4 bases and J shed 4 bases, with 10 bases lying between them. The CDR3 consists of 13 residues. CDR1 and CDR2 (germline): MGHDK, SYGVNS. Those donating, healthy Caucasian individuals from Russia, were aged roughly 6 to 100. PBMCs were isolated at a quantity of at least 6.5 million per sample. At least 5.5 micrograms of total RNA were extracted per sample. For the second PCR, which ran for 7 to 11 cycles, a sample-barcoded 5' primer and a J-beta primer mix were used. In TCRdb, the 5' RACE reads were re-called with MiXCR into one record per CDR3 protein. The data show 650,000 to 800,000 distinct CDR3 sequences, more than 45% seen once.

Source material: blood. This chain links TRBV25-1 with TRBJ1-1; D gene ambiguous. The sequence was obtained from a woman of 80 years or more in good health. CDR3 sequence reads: CASSGLRGTEAFF. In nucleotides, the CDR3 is TGTGCCAGCAGTGGCCTGCGCGGCACTGAAGCTTTCTTT.